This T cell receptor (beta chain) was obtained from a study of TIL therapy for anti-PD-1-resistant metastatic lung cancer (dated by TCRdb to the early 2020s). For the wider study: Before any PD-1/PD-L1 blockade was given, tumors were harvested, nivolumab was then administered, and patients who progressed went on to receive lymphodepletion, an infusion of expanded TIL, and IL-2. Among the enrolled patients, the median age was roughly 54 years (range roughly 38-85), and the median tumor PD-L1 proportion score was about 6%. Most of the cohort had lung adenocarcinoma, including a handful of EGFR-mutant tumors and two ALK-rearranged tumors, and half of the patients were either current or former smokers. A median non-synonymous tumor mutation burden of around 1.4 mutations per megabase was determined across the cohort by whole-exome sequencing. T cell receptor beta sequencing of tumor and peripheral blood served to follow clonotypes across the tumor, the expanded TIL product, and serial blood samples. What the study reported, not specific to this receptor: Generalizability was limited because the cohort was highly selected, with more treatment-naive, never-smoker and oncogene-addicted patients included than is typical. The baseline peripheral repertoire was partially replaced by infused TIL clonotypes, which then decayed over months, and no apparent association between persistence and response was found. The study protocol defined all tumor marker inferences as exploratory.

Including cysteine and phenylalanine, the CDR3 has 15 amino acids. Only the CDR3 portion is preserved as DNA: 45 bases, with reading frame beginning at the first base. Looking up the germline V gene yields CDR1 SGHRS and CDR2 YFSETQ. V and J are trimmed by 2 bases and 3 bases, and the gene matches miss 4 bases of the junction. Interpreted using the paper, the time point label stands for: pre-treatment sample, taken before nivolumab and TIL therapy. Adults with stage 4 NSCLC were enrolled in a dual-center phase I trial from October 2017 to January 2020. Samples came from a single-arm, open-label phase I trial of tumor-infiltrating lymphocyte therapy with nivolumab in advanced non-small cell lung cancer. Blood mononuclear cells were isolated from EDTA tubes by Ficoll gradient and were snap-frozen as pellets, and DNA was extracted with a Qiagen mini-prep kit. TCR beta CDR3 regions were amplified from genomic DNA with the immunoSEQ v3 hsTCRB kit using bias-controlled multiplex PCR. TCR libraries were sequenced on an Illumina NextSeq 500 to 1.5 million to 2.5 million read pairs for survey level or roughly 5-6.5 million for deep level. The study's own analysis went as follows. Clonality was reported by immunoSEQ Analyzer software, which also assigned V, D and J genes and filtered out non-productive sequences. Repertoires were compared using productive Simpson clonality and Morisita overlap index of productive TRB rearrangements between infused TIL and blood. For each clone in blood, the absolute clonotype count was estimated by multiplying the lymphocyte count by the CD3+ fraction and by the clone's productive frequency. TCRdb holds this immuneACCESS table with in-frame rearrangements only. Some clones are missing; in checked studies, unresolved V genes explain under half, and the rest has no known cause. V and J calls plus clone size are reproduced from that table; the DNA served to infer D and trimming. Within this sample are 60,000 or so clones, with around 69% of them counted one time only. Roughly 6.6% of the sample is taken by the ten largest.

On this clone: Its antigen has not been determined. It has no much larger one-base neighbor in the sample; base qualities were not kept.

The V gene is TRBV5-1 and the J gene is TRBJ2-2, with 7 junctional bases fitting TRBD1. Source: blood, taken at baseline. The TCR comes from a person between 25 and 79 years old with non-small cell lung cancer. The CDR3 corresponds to CASSFAQGYTGELFF. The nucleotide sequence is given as TGCGCCAGCAGCTTCGCACAGGGGTACACCGGGGAGCTGTTTTTT.